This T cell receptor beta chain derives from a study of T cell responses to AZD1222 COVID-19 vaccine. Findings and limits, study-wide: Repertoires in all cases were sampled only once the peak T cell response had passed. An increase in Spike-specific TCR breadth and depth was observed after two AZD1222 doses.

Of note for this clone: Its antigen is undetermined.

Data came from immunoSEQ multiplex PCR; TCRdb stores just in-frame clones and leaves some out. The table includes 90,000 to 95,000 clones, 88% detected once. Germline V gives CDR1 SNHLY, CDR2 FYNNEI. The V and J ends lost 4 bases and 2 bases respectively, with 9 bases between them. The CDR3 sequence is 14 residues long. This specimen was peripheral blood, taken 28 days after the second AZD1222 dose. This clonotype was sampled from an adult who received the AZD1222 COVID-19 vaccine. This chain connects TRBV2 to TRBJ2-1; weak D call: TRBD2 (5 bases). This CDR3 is CASSGTDAYNEQFF. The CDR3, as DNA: TGTGCCAGCAGTGGGACTGATGCCTACAATGAGCAGTTCTTC.